This TCR beta chain was found in a study of shared T cell receptors in the human thymus. This clone has only a few counts. Germline CDR1 reads SQVTM; CDR2 reads ANQGSEA. This CDR3 has 13 amino acids. Trimming pared 6 bases from V and 2 bases from J, leaving 14 bases between. Using immunoSEQ multiplex PCR, the repertoire was profiled, and TCRdb retains in-frame clones only, with some absent. This table has roughly 550,000 clones, around 78% appearing once. This sample also belongs to another study, concerning human thymus T cells. That report notes: Thymic and blood repertoires seemed to show skewed V and J gene use. Related research found strongly overlapping thymic repertoires in unrelated individuals.

The sample comprised thymocytes. The chain recombines TRBV29-1 with TRBJ2-7, with D unclear. The TCR comes from a boy in the first two years of life with a congenital heart defect. The CDR3 region has the DNA TGCAGCGTCCGATGTGGAGCTACCTACGAGCAGTACTTC. Translating gives CSVRCGATYEQYF.